This TCR beta chain was sequenced during a study of technical replicates of blood from a few donors. The CDR3 loop spans 13 amino acids. From germline, CDR1 is LGHNA and CDR2 YSLEER. V lost 6 bases to trimming and J lost 7 bases, with 15 bases between them. Method: immunoSEQ multiplex PCR; TCRdb's copy keeps in-frame clones and lacks some. In the table there are some 71,000 clones, nearly 98% of which are singletons. This clonotype was sampled from a human donor in good health. Sequenced: T cells isolated from PBMCs. The chain employs TRBV4-3 and TRBJ1-1, with D possibly being TRBD1 (6 bases). CDR3 region: CASSKTGRIEAFF. The CDR3 region has the DNA TGCGCCAGCAGTAAGACAGGAAGGATTGAAGCTTTCTTT.